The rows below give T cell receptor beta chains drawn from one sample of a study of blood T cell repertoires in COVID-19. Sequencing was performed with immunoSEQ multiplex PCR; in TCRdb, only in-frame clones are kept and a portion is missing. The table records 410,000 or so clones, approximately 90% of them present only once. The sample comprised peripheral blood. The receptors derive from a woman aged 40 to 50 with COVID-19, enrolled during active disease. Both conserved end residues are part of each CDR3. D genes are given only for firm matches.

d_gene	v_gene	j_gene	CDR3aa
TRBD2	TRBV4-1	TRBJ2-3	CASSQGLGSGTDTQYF
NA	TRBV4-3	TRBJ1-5	CASSQESGGFQPQHF
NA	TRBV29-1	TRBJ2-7	CSVEETAYEQYF
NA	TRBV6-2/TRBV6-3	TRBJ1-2	CASSRIGGDPNYGYTF
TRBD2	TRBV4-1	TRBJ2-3	CASSQDRDYTDTQYF
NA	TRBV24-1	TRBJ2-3	CATSETSLISEYF
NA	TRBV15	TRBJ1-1	CATSSTGGSNTEAFF
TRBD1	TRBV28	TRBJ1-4	CASSSSGGTNEKLFF
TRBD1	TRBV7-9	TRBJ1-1	CASSLNGQGPLGTEAFF
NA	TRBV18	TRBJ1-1	CASSPLQVTSLGDTEAFF
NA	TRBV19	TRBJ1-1	CASLRPRGRGTEAFF
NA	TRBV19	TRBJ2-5	CASSTDQETQYF
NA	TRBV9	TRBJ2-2	CASKGPGESGELFF
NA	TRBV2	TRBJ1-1	CASHPPMNTEAFF
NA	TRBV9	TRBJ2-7	CASSVVRGRYSYEQYF
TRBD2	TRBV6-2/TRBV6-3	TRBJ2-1	CASSGEWASGNEQFF